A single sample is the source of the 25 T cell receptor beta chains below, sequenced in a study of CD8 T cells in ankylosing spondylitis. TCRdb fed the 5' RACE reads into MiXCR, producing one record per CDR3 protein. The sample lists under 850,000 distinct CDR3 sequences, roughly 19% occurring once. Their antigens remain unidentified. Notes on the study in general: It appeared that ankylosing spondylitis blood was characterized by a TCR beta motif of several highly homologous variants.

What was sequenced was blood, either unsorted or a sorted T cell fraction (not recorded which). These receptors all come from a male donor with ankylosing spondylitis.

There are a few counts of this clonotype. CDR3 region: CASSLSVSTDSPLHF. The CDR3 DNA reads TGCGCCAGCAGCTTGTCTGTCTCCACCGACTCGCCCCTCCACTTT. The chain carries TRBV5-1 and TRBJ1-6, with D hard to call. Germline assignment: CDR1 SGHRS and CDR2 YFSETQ. This CDR3 region has 15 residues. V was shortened by 1 base and J by 13 bases, with 18 bases between the two germline ends.

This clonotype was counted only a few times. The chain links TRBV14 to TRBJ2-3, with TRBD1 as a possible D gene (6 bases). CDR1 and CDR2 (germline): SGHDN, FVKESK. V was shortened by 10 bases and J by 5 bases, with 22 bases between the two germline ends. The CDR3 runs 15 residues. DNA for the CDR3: TGTGCCACCCGTGGGACCGGGACAAAACGAGATACGCAGTATTTT. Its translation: CATRGTGTKRDTQYF.

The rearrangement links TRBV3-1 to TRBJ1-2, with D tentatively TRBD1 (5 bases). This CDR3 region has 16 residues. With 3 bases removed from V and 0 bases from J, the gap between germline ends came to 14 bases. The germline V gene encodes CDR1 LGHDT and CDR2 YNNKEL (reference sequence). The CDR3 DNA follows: TGTGCCAGCAGCCACCTAGGACGGGACTCTAACTATGGCTACACCTTC. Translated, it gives CASSHLGRDSNYGYTF.

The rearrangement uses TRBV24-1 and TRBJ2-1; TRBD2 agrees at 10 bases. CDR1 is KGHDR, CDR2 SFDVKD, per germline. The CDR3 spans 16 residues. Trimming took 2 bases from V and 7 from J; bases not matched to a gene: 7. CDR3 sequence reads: CATSDSSGSLGNEQFF. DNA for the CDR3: TGTGCCACCAGTGATTCTAGCGGGAGTCTTGGAAATGAGCAGTTCTTC.

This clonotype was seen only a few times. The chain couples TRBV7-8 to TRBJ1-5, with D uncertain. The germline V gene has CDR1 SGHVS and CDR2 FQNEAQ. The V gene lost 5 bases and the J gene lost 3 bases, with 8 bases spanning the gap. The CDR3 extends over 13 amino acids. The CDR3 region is CASSAEDNQPQHF. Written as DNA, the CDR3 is TGTGCCAGCAGCGCCGAGGACAATCAGCCCCAGCATTTT.

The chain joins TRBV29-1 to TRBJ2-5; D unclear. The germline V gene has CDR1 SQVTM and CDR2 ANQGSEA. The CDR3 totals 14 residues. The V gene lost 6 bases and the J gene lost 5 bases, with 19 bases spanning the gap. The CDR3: CSVGWGNPGETQYF. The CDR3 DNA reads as TGCAGCGTGGGTTGGGGTAATCCCGGGGAGACCCAGTACTTC.

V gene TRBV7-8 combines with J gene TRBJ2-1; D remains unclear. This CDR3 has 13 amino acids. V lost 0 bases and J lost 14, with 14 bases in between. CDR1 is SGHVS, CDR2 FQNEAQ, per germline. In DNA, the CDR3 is TGTGCCAGCAGCTTAGCCCAAGCCCTGACCAAGTTCTTC. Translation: CASSLAQALTKFF.

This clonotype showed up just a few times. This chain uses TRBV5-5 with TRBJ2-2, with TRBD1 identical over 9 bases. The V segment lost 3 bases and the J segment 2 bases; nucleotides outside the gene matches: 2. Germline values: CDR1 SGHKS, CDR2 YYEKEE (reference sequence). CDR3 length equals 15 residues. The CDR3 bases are TGTGCCAGCAGCTGGGGACAGGGCAACACCGGGGAGCTGTTTTTT. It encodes CASSWGQGNTGELFF.

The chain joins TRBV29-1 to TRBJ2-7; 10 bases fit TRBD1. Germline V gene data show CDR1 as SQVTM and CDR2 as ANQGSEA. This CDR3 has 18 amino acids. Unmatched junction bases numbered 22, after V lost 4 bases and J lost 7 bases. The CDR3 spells CSVASRPDRQGAQREQYF. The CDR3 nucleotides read TGCAGCGTTGCCTCCCGCCCCGATCGACAGGGGGCCCAAAGGGAGCAGTACTTC.

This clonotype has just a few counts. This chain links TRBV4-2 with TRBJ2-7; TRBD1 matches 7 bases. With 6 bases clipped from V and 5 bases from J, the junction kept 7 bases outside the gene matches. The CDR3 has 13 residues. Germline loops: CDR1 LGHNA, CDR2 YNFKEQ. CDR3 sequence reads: CASRDQQGNEQYF. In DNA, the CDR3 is TGTGCCAGCAGGGATCAACAGGGGAACGAGCAGTACTTC.

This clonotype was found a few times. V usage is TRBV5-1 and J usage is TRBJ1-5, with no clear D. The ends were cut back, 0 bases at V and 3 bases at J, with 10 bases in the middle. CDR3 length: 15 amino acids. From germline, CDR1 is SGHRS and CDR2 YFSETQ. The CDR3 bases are TGCGCCAGCAGCTTGGATGGCTATACCAATCAGCCCCAGCATTTT. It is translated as CASSLDGYTNQPQHF.

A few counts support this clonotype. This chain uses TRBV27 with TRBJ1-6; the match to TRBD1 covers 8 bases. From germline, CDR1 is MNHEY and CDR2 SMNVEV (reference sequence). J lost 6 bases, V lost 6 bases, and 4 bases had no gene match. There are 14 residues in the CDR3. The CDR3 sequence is CASSRQGFNSPLHF. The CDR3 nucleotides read TGTGCCAGCAGCCGACAGGGGTTTAATTCACCCCTCCACTTT.

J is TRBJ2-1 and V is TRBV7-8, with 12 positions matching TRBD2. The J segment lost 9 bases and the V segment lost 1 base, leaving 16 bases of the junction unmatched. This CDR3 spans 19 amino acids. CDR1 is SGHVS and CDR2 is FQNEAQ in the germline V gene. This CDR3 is CASSLDRGTTSGSLSEQFF. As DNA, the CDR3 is TGTGCCAGCAGCTTAGATAGGGGCACGACTAGCGGGAGTCTGAGTGAGCAGTTCTTC.

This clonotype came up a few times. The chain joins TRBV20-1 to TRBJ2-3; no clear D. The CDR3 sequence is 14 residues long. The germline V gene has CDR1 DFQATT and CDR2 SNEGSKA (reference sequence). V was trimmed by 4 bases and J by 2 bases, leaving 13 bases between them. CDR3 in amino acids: CSATLRQVTDTQYF. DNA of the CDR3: TGCAGTGCTACGCTTAGGCAAGTCACAGATACGCAGTATTTT.

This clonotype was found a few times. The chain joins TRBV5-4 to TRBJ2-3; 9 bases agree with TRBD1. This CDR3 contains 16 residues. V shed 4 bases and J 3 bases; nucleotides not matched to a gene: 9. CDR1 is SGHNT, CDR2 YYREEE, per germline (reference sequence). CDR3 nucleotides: TGTGCCAGCAGCAAAGACCCCGACAGGGGGACAGATACGCAGTATTTT. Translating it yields CASSKDPDRGTDTQYF.

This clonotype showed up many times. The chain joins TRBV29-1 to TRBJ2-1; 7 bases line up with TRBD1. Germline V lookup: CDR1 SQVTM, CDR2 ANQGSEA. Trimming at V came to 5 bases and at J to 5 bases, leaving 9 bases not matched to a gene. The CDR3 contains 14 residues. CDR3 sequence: CSVPWTGTNNEQFF. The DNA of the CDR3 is TGCAGCGTTCCCTGGACAGGAACCAACAATGAGCAGTTCTTC.

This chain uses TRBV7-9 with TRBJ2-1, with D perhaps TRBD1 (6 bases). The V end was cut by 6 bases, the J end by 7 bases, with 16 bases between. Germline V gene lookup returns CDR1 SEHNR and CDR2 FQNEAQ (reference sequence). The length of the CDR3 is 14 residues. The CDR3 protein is CASSSAGVENEQFF. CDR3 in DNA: TGTGCCAGCAGTTCGGCAGGGGTGGAGAATGAGCAGTTCTTC.

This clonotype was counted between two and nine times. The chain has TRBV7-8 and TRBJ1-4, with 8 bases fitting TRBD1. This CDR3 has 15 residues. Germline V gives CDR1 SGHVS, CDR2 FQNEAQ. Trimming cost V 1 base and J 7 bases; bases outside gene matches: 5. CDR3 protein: CASSLGAGTGEKLFF. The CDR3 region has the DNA TGTGCCAGCAGCTTAGGGGCCGGGACAGGTGAAAAACTGTTTTTT.

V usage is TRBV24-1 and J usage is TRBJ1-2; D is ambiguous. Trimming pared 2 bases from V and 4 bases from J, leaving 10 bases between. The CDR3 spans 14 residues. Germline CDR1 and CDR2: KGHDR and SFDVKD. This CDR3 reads CATSDSTAGYGYTF. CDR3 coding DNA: TGTGCCACCAGTGATTCAACCGCAGGCTATGGCTACACCTTC.

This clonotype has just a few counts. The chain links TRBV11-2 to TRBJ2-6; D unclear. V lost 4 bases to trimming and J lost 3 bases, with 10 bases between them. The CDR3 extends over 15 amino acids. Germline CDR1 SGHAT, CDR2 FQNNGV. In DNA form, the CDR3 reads TGTGCCAGCAGCTCCCGCATAAATGGGGCCAACGTCCTGACTTTC. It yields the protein CASSSRINGANVLTF.

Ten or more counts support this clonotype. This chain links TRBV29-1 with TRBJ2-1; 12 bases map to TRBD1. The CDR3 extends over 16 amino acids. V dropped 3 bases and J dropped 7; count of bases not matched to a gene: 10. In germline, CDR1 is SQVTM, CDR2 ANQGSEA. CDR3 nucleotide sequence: TGCAGCGTTGAGGCCCCGGGACAGGGGGCGCTGAATGAGCAGTTCTTC. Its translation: CSVEAPGQGALNEQFF.

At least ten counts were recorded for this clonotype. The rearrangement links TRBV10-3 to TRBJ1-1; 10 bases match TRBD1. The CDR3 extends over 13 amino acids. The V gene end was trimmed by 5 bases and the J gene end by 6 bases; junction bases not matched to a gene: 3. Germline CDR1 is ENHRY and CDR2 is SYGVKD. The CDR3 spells CAISRDRGPEAFF. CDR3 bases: TGTGCCATCAGTCGGGACAGGGGACCTGAAGCTTTCTTT.

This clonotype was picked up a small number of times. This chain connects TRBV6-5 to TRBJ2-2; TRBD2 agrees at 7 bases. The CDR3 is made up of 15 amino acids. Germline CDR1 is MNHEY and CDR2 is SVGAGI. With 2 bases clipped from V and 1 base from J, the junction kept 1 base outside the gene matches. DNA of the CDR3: TGTGCCAGCAGTTACCTAGCGGAGAACACCGGGGAGCTGTTTTTT. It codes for CASSYLAENTGELFF.

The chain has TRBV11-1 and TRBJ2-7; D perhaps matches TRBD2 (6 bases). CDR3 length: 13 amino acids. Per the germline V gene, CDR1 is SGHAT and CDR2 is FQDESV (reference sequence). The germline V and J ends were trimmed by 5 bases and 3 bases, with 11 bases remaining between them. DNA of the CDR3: TGTGCCAGCAGCCACGCGGGATTCTACGAGCAGTACTTC. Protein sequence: CASSHAGFYEQYF.

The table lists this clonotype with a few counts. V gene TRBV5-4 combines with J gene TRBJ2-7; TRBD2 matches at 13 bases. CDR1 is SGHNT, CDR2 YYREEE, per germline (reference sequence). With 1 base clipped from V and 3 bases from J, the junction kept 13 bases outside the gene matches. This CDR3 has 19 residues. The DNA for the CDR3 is TGTGCCAGCAGCTTGTTAGGAACTAGCGGGAGGGCGGTGGACTACGAGCAGTACTTC. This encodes CASSLLGTSGRAVDYEQYF.